The 21 T cell receptor beta chains below were found in one sample sequenced in a study of Ad26.COV2.S vaccination and SARS-CoV-2 variants. Indicated treatment: around 19 received Ad26.COV2.S at low or high dose, single or two shots; 5 received placebo; per-sample allocation not given. Day 63 following the first vaccine or placebo injection was when the samples were taken. Repertoires were generated with immunoSEQ multiplex PCR, while TCRdb's copy carries only in-frame clones and drops some. The table has hundreds of thousands of clones, roughly 84% seen once. Sequencing used peripheral blood, obtained in a trial of Ad26.COV2.S vaccine versus placebo. All receptors derive from a person aged 18 to 59 who received the Ad26.COV2.S COVID-19 vaccine or a placebo.

The CDR3 loop is CASSLDLPLALQPPNSPLHF. The CDR3, as DNA: TGTGCCAGCAGCTTAGATCTCCCCCTCGCCCTCCAACCTCCTAATTCACCCCTCCACTTT. This chain connects TRBV11-2 to TRBJ1-6, with D hard to call. Looked up from germline, CDR1 is SGHAT and CDR2 is FQNNGV. V dropped 0 bases and J dropped 6 bases, with 24 bases sitting between them. The CDR3 totals 20 residues.

V and J are TRBV5-1 and TRBJ2-5, with D uncertain. Between the trimmed V and J ends, which lost 3 bases and 5 bases, there was a span of 11 bases. The CDR3 is 13 residues long. CDR1 and CDR2 (germline): SGHRS, YFSETQ. CDR3 in amino acids: CASSSSSWETQYF. The CDR3 DNA reads as TGCGCCAGCAGCTCATCCAGTTGGGAGACCCAGTACTTC.

The V and J genes are TRBV5-1 and TRBJ1-2; perhaps TRBD1 as D (5 bases). V lost 2 bases to trimming and J lost 8 bases, with 19 bases between them. Germline lookup yields CDR1 SGHRS and CDR2 YFSETQ. The CDR3 covers 15 residues. The CDR3 DNA follows: TGCGCCAGCAGCTTTAGTGGGGGAAATTCAGACGGCTACACCTTC. Amino acid sequence: CASSFSGGNSDGYTF.

V usage is TRBV7-9 and J usage is TRBJ1-2; 10 nucleotides line up with TRBD1. The CDR3 sequence is 16 residues long. The V and J ends lost 5 bases and 2 bases, in that order; junction bases with no gene match: 8. Germline V CDR1 and CDR2: SEHNR, FQNEAQ (reference sequence). The CDR3 region is CASSQTGQGGNYGYTF. In nucleotides, the CDR3 is TGTGCCAGCAGCCAGACCGGACAGGGGGGGAACTATGGCTACACCTTC.

This chain joins TRBV4-3 and TRBJ2-2; D not certain. V was cut by 0 bases and J by 10 bases, with 12 bases left in between. The CDR3 is 14 amino acids. Germline V gives CDR1 LGHNA, CDR2 YSLEER. The CDR3 region is CASSQDFRAQELFF. The CDR3 DNA is TGCGCCAGCAGCCAAGATTTTCGGGCACAGGAGCTGTTTTTT.

The count of this clone is one. The chain carries TRBV11-2 and TRBJ2-2; D unresolved. Germline CDR1 SGHAT, CDR2 FQNNGV. Trimming removed 3 bases at V and 4 bases at J, with 12 bases between. The CDR3 totals 15 residues. In nucleotides, the CDR3 is TGTGCCAGCAGCTTTATGTCCATATTCACCGGGGAGCTGTTTTTT. This encodes CASSFMSIFTGELFF.

J is TRBJ2-3 and V is TRBV9, with D hard to call. CDR3 length: 14 residues. V was shortened by 4 bases and J by 2 bases, with 11 bases between the two germline ends. Per the germline V gene, CDR1 is SGDLS and CDR2 is YYNGEE. The CDR3 DNA reads TGTGCCAGCAGCCCCCGAACCGCCACAGATACGCAGTATTTT. It encodes CASSPRTATDTQYF.

In this sample, this clone turned up a few times. The chain carries TRBV19 and TRBJ1-5; 7 bases map to TRBD1. The V segment lost 5 bases and the J segment 5 bases; nucleotides outside the gene matches: 9. CDR1 LNHDA and CDR2 SQIVND come from the germline V gene (reference sequence). This CDR3 comprises 15 residues. The chain's CDR3 is CASSPAGTDYQPQHF. DNA of the CDR3: TGTGCCAGTAGTCCCGCCGGGACAGATTATCAGCCCCAGCATTTT.

This chain connects TRBV7-3 to TRBJ1-1; D not certain. The CDR3 is 12 residues long. CDR1 and CDR2 (germline): SGHTA, FQGTGA. Between the trimmed V and J ends, which lost 5 bases and 7 bases, there was a span of 11 bases. The CDR3, as DNA: TGTGCCAGCAGCCTAAGTGGGAGTGAAGCTTTCTTT. Its protein product is CASSLSGSEAFF.

As regards this clone: This sample also contains other DNA sequences that code for the same CDR3. The V and J genes are TRBV7-3 and TRBJ2-3, with D tentatively TRBD1 (6 bases). The germline gives CDR1 SGHTA, CDR2 FQGTGA. V was pared by 5 bases and J by 2 bases, with 11 bases between. The CDR3 is 14 amino acids. As DNA, the CDR3 is TGTGCCAGCAGCCGGGGACATTCCACAGATACGCAGTATTTT. This gives the protein CASSRGHSTDTQYF.

The CDR3 sequence: CASSYSGLANTEAFF. The CDR3 nucleotides read TGTGCCAGCAGTTACTCGGGACTGGCGAACACTGAAGCTTTCTTT. The rearrangement uses TRBV6-5 and TRBJ1-1; possible D gene TRBD1, 5 bases. The CDR3 has 15 amino acids. With 0 bases removed from V and 1 base from J, the gap between germline ends came to 9 bases. Germline assignment: CDR1 MNHEY and CDR2 SVGAGI.

This clone has more than one count but fewer than ten. The chain links TRBV6-5 to TRBJ2-7, with 8 bases aligning to TRBD1. Trimming removed 8 bases from V and 4 bases from J; junction bases left unmatched: 13. This CDR3 is 15 amino acids long. Per the germline V gene, CDR1 is MNHEY and CDR2 is SVGAGI. The CDR3 DNA sequence: TGTGCCAGCTATTCCCCCAGGGGGCGCGTGTACGAGCAGTACTTC. It is translated as CASYSPRGRVYEQYF.

The J gene is TRBJ1-1, the V gene TRBV6-5, with D perhaps TRBD1 (6 bases). The length of the CDR3 is 13 residues. Germline CDR1 and CDR2: MNHEY and SVGAGI. V was cut by 6 bases and J by 4 bases, with 12 bases left in between. The DNA for the CDR3 is TGTGCCAGCAGGCTGAGGGGGGGCACTGAAGCTTTCTTT. This translates into CASRLRGGTEAFF.

This chain links TRBV5-1 with TRBJ2-1, with 7 bases that match TRBD2. This CDR3 region has 17 residues. Looked up from germline, CDR1 is SGHRS and CDR2 is YFSETQ. V shed 0 bases, J shed 1 base, and the junction held 7 bases outside the gene matches. CDR3 amino acids: CASSLAPAGRSYNEQFF. CDR3 sequence (DNA): TGCGCCAGCAGCTTGGCCCCAGCGGGGAGGTCCTACAATGAGCAGTTCTTC.

The gene calls are TRBV4-3 and TRBJ2-7; 8 nucleotides align to TRBD1. Unmatched junction bases numbered 5, after V lost 3 bases and J lost 1 base. CDR3 length: 15 amino acids. Germline assignment: CDR1 LGHNA and CDR2 YSLEER. The CDR3 protein is CASSQGTGLSYEQYF. As DNA, the CDR3 is TGCGCCAGCAGCCAGGGGACAGGACTATCCTACGAGCAGTACTTC.

This chain links TRBV27 with TRBJ1-2; the D is unclear. This CDR3 is built from 13 residues. V lost 2 bases and J lost 6, with 10 bases in between. CDR1 is MNHEY and CDR2 is SMNVEV in the germline V gene (reference sequence). The CDR3 region is CASSLTPRHGYTF. The CDR3 DNA sequence: TGTGCCAGCAGTTTAACCCCAAGGCATGGCTACACCTTC.

The J gene is TRBJ2-7, the V gene TRBV9; a weak D match, TRBD2 (6 bases). There are 14 residues in the CDR3. The V gene lost 0 bases and the J gene lost 3 bases, with 10 bases spanning the gap. The V gene's germline CDR1 is SGDLS and CDR2 YYNGEE. DNA of the CDR3: TGTGCCAGCAGCGTAGTGGGTAGCGGCTACGAGCAGTACTTC. Translating gives CASSVVGSGYEQYF.

The chain joins TRBV9 to TRBJ2-3; 14 positions agree with TRBD2. Per the germline V gene, CDR1 is SGDLS and CDR2 is YYNGEE. The CDR3 length is 17 residues. With 4 bases clipped from V and 6 bases from J, the junction kept 10 bases outside the gene matches. CDR3 in amino acids: CASSPRGLAGAGDTQYF. CDR3 nucleotides: TGTGCCAGCAGCCCCCGGGGACTAGCGGGGGCGGGGGATACGCAGTATTTT.

This chain joins TRBV6-5 and TRBJ2-1; 7 bases map to TRBD2. Trimming cost V 7 bases and J 7 bases; bases outside gene matches: 7. The CDR3 has 13 amino acids. The germline V gene has CDR1 MNHEY and CDR2 SVGAGI. The CDR3 sequence: CASTKSGVNEQFF. In nucleotides, the CDR3 is TGTGCCAGCACCAAGAGCGGGGTAAATGAGCAGTTCTTC.

V is TRBV13 and J is TRBJ2-1; maybe TRBD2 (5 bases). Looked up from germline, CDR1 is PRHDT and CDR2 is FYEKMQ (reference sequence). The CDR3 covers 13 residues. Trimming took off 0 bases at V and 9 bases at J, with 9 bases between the two ends. The CDR3 nucleotides are TGTGCCAGCAGCTTAGGCCTAGCCACTGAGCAGTTCTTC. Protein sequence: CASSLGLATEQFF.

The CDR3 here is CAISEPDLGLYF. CDR3 sequence (DNA): TGTGCCATCAGTGAGCCAGATCTCGGGCTTTACTTC. This chain uses TRBV10-3 with TRBJ2-4; D remains unclear. With 2 bases removed from V and 16 bases from J, the gap between germline ends came to 15 bases. This CDR3 region has 12 residues. The germline V gene has CDR1 ENHRY and CDR2 SYGVKD.